The clone carrying this T cell receptor (beta chain) was observed a handful of times. The CDR3 consists of 12 residues. Trimming shortened V by 4 bases and J by 5 bases, and 8 bases separated the two germline ends. CDR1 is SGHAT, CDR2 FQNNGV, per germline. The sample is drawn from a study of blood T cell repertoires in COVID-19. Across the whole study: Material from acute and convalescent COVID-19 was sourced from the United States, Italy and Spain.

The participants were between roughly 18 and 89 years old and came from 24 US areas. Authors' data handling: Amplification from reference gene primers served as the basis for estimated nucleated cell counts. The assay was immunoSEQ multiplex PCR, and TCRdb's table has in-frame clones only and misses some. D and trimming were read from the DNA, whereas the V and J calls and clone size are those reported in that table. The sample has around 200,000 clones, 80% seen once. Sequenced sample: PBMCs or T cells enriched from blood (not recorded which). The TCR comes from a woman aged 40 to 50 with acute COVID-19. This chain uses TRBV11-2 with TRBJ1-1; no clear D. The chain's CDR3 is CASSSPTTEAFF. The CDR3 nucleotides are TGTGCCAGCAGCTCCCCAACTACTGAAGCTTTCTTT.